This T cell receptor beta chain was identified in a study of T cell responses to AZD1222 COVID-19 vaccine. The study, taken as a whole, reports: Receipt of two AZD1222 doses was followed by a rise in Spike-specific TCR breadth and depth. Regions 160-218 and 743-854 dominated among vaccine-associated CD4 TCRs spanning spike.

As concerns this clone: Its matching antigen is unknown.

Trimming shortened V by 1 base and J by 5 bases, and 2 bases separated the two germline ends. Germline loops: CDR1 DFQATT, CDR2 SNEGSKA (reference sequence). The CDR3 contains 11 residues. TCRdb keeps only in-frame clones here, not all; method: immunoSEQ multiplex PCR. The sample lists around 200,000 clones; about 91% were seen once. The starting material was peripheral blood, obtained on day 0 of AZD1222 vaccination. This chain connects TRBV20-1 to TRBJ2-2; D remains unclear. This TCR was sampled from an adult in good health. The CDR3 DNA reads TGCAGTGCTAGAGTGACCGGGGAGCTGTTTTTT. Its translation is CSARVTGELFF.